This T cell receptor (beta chain) was recovered during a study of blood T cell repertoires in COVID-19. In the study overall: Donors in the United States, Italy and Spain gave samples during acute or convalescent COVID-19. T cells, B-cell-depleted T cells, or PBMCs supplied cDNA or gDNA.

This CDR3 is 16 amino acids long. The germline V gene has CDR1 SGHVS and CDR2 FQNEAQ. With 5 bases removed from V and 2 bases from J, the gap between germline ends came to 16 bases. This clone has just a few counts. In the authors' methods: Amplifying reference gene primers gave estimates of nucleated cell counts. Libraries were prepared by immunoSEQ multiplex PCR; TCRdb keeps only in-frame clonotypes and omits some of them. From that table come the V and J calls and clone size; the DNA was used to work out D and trimming. The repertoire holds 90,000 to 150,000 clones, with around three quarters as singletons.

The chain combines TRBV7-8 with TRBJ1-5; TRBD1 is a possible D gene (6 bases). This clonotype originated in a woman over 75 with acute or convalescent COVID-19. The sample consisted of peripheral blood. The CDR3 coding sequence is TGTGCCAGCAGCCCCCGGAGGGGGGGCGGCAATCAGCCCCAGCATTTT. Its translation: CASSPRRGGGNQPQHF.